One TCR beta chain is described in this entry. V lost 0 bases and J lost 2, with 12 bases in between. Germline CDR1 and CDR2: SGHRS and YFSETQ. The CDR3 is made up of 15 amino acids. The data were obtained in a study of blood T cell repertoires in COVID-19. Clones were sequenced by immunoSEQ multiplex PCR, and TCRdb holds only the in-frame ones, with some missing. The table has 120,000 or so clones, more than 70% seen once. The sample taken for sequencing was peripheral blood. The rearrangement links TRBV5-1 to TRBJ2-7, with D perhaps TRBD1 (5 bases). This receptor was identified in a human donor in a cohort sampled during active COVID-19. CDR3 loop: CASSLGQSPAYEQYF. DNA of the CDR3: TGCGCCAGCAGCTTGGGACAGAGCCCTGCCTACGAGCAGTACTTC.